The text below deals with one T cell receptor (beta chain). Its antigen is undetermined. This record belongs to a study of graft-versus-host responses after intestinal transplantation. Across the whole study: In this cohort, recipients had multivisceral, liver-intestinal, or isolated intestinal transplants.

Sequenced by immunoSEQ multiplex PCR; TCRdb stores in-frame clones only, minus some. Altogether roughly 77,000 clones are present, more than 70% being singletons, with the ten largest covering 2% to 3%. The V segment lost 0 bases and the J segment 1 base; nucleotides outside the gene matches: 3. The CDR3 extends over 15 amino acids. Germline V gene sequence: CDR1 GTSNPN, CDR2 SVGIG (reference sequence). The chain couples TRBV30 to TRBJ2-5; 9 bases agree with TRBD2. The source material was unstimulated CD8+ T cells sorted from spleen or lymph node cells, sampled before intestinal transplant. This TCR came from a human donor who received an intestinal transplant. As DNA, the CDR3 is TGTGCCTGGAGTGTAGGGACTAGCTTCCAAGAGACCCAGTACTTC. Its protein product is CAWSVGTSFQETQYF.